This T cell receptor beta chain was identified in a study of beta chain features in type 1 diabetes. On the study more broadly: Across every sample, about 110 million sorted cells were examined in total.

Donors underwent one heparinised blood draw, 95 to 150 mL on average. Expressed TCRB transcripts got sequenced, as all isolated RNA was reverse transcribed. Libraries were prepared by immunoSEQ multiplex PCR; TCRdb keeps only in-frame clonotypes and omits some of them. Of some 350,000 clones listed, over 9% are singletons. Broader study findings: Shorter TCRB CDR3s, moderately but significantly so, were found in Type 1 diabetes patients in all four CD4+ subsets.

Details on this clone: Its antigen is unidentified.

The sample taken for sequencing was central memory CD4+ T cells from blood. The clonotype comes from a man aged 30 to 39 with type 1 diabetes.

As DNA, the CDR3 is TGTGCCAGCAGCTTAGCTAGGGTCAATGAGCAGTTCTTC. It translates to CASSLARVNEQFF. J is TRBJ2-1 and V is TRBV7-9; D unresolved. The length of the CDR3 is 13 residues. Trimming took 0 bases from V and 6 from J, leaving 6 bases between them. Per germline, CDR1 SEHNR and CDR2 FQNEAQ (reference sequence).